The next 8 T cell receptor beta chains were all read from a single sample in a study of blood T cell repertoires in COVID-19 (dated by TCRdb to about 2020). The library came from the immunoSEQ multiplex PCR assay. Imported from immuneACCESS, the table was reduced by TCRdb to in-frame sequences with V and J called. These copies leave out some clones; in studies compared against another copy, an unresolved V gene accounts for under half, and the cause of the remainder is not known. The sample contains 200,000 to 300,000 clones, 86% of them found a single time. Approximately 2% of the sample rests with the top ten. Material: peripheral blood. The receptor set was obtained from a man aged 25 to 40 with active or convalescent COVID-19.

DNA of the CDR3: TGTGCCAGCAGCTTGCCCAGCGCGTATTTCGCTGGCTACACCTTC. This codes for CASSLPSAYFAGYTF. The V call is TRBV5-6, the J call TRBJ1-2; D not certain. Germline loops: CDR1 SGHDT, CDR2 YYEEEE. The CDR3 loop spans 15 amino acids. V dropped 1 base and J dropped 7 bases, with 17 bases sitting between them.

The rearrangement joins TRBV19 to TRBJ2-7; 8 bases line up with TRBD1. This CDR3 spans 15 amino acids. CDR1 is LNHDA, CDR2 SQIVND, per germline (reference sequence). V lost 0 bases, J lost 2 bases, and 3 bases stayed unmatched. The CDR3 sequence is CASSIDETGAYEQYF. In DNA form, the CDR3 reads TGTGCCAGTAGTATAGATGAGACAGGGGCCTACGAGCAGTACTTC.

The chain combines TRBV19 with TRBJ1-4; D ambiguous. V was clipped by 1 base and J by 1 base, with 4 bases between them. Germline V gene sequence: CDR1 LNHDA, CDR2 SQIVND (reference sequence). This CDR3 has 14 residues. The CDR3 DNA reads TGTGCCAGTAGTATAGCCGGAACTAATGAAAAACTGTTTTTT. Residues: CASSIAGTNEKLFF.

This clone was recorded only once. The rearrangement uses TRBV9 and TRBJ1-5; possibly TRBD1 for D (6 bases). V was shortened by 2 bases and J by 5 bases, with 11 bases between the two germline ends. The CDR3 sequence is 14 residues long. The V gene's germline CDR1 is SGDLS and CDR2 YYNGEE. CDR3 nucleotides: TGTGCCAGCAGCGTCGGACAGCGCGATCAGCCCCAGCATTTT. This sequence encodes CASSVGQRDQPQHF.

This chain joins TRBV27 and TRBJ1-1; maybe TRBD1 (6 bases). This CDR3 spans 15 amino acids. Trimming shortened V by 1 base and J by 0 bases, and 9 bases separated the two germline ends. Germline CDR1 and CDR2: MNHEY and SMNVEV (reference sequence). The CDR3 sequence: CASSLFGDMNTEAFF. The CDR3 DNA reads as TGTGCCAGCAGTTTATTCGGGGACATGAACACTGAAGCTTTCTTT.

This clone was observed at least ten times. The V and J genes are TRBV2 and TRBJ1-2, with 10 bases that match TRBD1. The V segment lost 9 bases and the J segment 2 bases; nucleotides outside the gene matches: 6. Germline values: CDR1 SNHLY, CDR2 FYNNEI. The CDR3 runs 14 residues. The CDR3 loop reads CARDSGQGNYGYTF. The CDR3 coding sequence is TGTGCCAGAGATTCGGGACAGGGGAACTATGGCTACACCTTC. The variable domain in full, completed from reference TRBV2 and TRBJ1-2, reads EPEVTQTPSHQVTQMGQEVILRCVPISNHLYFYWYRQILGQKVEFLVSFYNNEISEKSEIFDDQFSVERPDGSNFTLKIRSTKLEDSAMYFCARDSGQGNYGYTFGSGTRLTVV.

This clone was observed a handful of times. This chain uses TRBV7-2 with TRBJ2-7; no definite D call. The germline V gene has CDR1 SGHTA and CDR2 FQGNSA. V was pared by 2 bases and J by 4 bases, with 12 bases between. This CDR3 is built from 14 residues. The CDR3 nucleotides read TGTGCCAGCAGCTTATCAGCAGGAACTTACGAGCAGTACTTC. It is translated as CASSLSAGTYEQYF.

This sequence joins TRBV11-3 and TRBJ1-1; D ambiguous. CDR1 and CDR2 from the germline V gene are SGHNT and YENEEA. V was clipped by 5 bases and J by 7 bases, with 11 bases between them. The CDR3 sequence is 12 residues long. CDR3 amino acids: CASSRLGGEAFF. The CDR3 DNA follows: TGTGCCAGCAGCCGTTTAGGAGGTGAAGCTTTCTTT.